These T cell receptor beta chains were read from a single sample in a study of T cell responses to AZD1222 COVID-19 vaccine. Data came from immunoSEQ multiplex PCR; TCRdb stores just in-frame clones and leaves some out. Of about 140,000 clones listed, approximately 89% are singletons. The source was peripheral blood, collected on day 0 of AZD1222 vaccination. The receptors were sampled from an adult in good health. CDR3s include the opening cysteine and the closing phenylalanine or tryptophan. D genes are given only for firm matches.

>NA|TRBV5-4|TRBJ1-1
CASSGLVGPEAFF
>NA|TRBV7-8|TRBJ1-1
CASSSATGTEAFF
>NA|TRBV27|TRBJ1-4
CASSFSGGIFEKLFF
>NA|TRBV11-2|TRBJ2-7
CASSQTRNRAWEQYF
>NA|TRBV6-1|TRBJ2-1
CASSGPTGRLSYNEQFF
>NA|TRBV6-5|TRBJ1-2
CASTAQLGGGGGYTF
>NA|TRBV7-9|TRBJ1-2
CASSSQTGANYGYTF
>NA|TRBV12-3/TRBV12-4|TRBJ1-1
CASILTANTEAFF
>NA|TRBV11-2|TRBJ2-7
CASSVKPTEFYEQYF
>TRBD1|TRBV28|TRBJ1-2
CASSRRTGFQPVYGYTF
>NA|TRBV6-1|TRBJ1-3
CASSVEGSRLRNTIYF
>TRBD2|TRBV27|TRBJ2-7
CASSLWGGEQYF
>NA|TRBV30|TRBJ2-1
CAWSDWRSSYNEQFF
>NA|TRBV19|TRBJ1-3
CASGSGNTIYF
>NA|TRBV5-5|TRBJ2-3
CASSLESGNLENTQYF
>NA|TRBV19|TRBJ2-6
CASSIVFAGANVLTF
>TRBD1|TRBV6-4|TRBJ1-2
CASTRQGGGYTF
>TRBD1|TRBV4-2|TRBJ1-2
CASSQVGQGALNYGYTF
>NA|TRBV5-5|TRBJ2-6
CASSLRATGANVLTF
>TRBD1|TRBV27|TRBJ1-5
CASSDTGGWGQPQHF
>NA|TRBV7-3|TRBJ2-2
CASSLGPSGELFF
>NA|TRBV7-9|TRBJ1-5
CASSLRGPEPQHF
>TRBD1|TRBV6-5|TRBJ1-2
CASSYGGQGGGYTF
>TRBD1|TRBV7-9|TRBJ1-2
CASSLTGGLYGYTF
>NA|TRBV18|TRBJ2-7
CASSRETLYEQYF
>NA|TRBV5-1|TRBJ1-6
CASSLAGYGSPLHF
>NA|TRBV28|TRBJ1-6
CASRSDRSSPLHF
>NA|TRBV25-1|TRBJ1-6
CASTMGGANSPLHF
>NA|TRBV5-1|TRBJ2-3
CASQGGSRDTQYF
>NA|TRBV7-9|TRBJ1-2
CASSLAGIWGYTF
>NA|TRBV6-1|TRBJ1-2
CASSEASGGYYGYTF
>NA|TRBV7-9|TRBJ2-2
CASSYRAGNTGELFF
>NA|TRBV6-4|TRBJ1-5
CASSSPQDGVSNQPQHF